A single sample gave rise to the 23 T cell receptor beta chains below, sequenced in a study of T-cell memory formation after mild COVID-19. TCRdb re-analysed the 5' RACE reads in MiXCR, keeping a single row per CDR3 protein. The sample records about 360,000 distinct CDR3 sequences, approximately 15% being singletons. Sequencing was carried out using PBMCs or a T cell subset sorted from them (not recorded which). Every receptor here comes from a young man who had mild COVID-19 (a few samples of this study predate the infection). Cell type and time point are not known.

In this sample, this clonotype turned up a few times. The chain couples TRBV19 to TRBJ2-1; D is unclear. Looked up from germline, CDR1 is LNHDA and CDR2 is SQIVND (reference sequence). This CDR3 is built from 17 residues. Trimming pared 3 bases from V and 0 bases from J, leaving 15 bases between. The CDR3 region is CASSIISSFYSYNEQFF. For the CDR3, the DNA is TGTGCCAGTAGTATTATTTCTAGTTTCTACTCCTACAATGAGCAGTTCTTC.

The genes are TRBV6-6 and TRBJ2-1; tentative D call: TRBD1 (7 bases). The CDR3 spans 16 residues. The V and J ends lost 5 bases and 6 bases respectively, with 20 bases between them. Germline CDR1 MNHNY, CDR2 SVGAGI (reference sequence). Here the CDR3 DNA reads TGTGCCAGCAGTGGATGGACCGGGGGACAGTTCAATGAGCAGTTCTTC. It translates to CASSGWTGGQFNEQFF.

The CDR3 is CASSQVTRSGGDTDTQYF. CDR3 nucleotide sequence: TGCGCCAGCAGCCAAGTGACCCGAAGCGGGGGGGACACAGATACGCAGTATTTT. This chain uses TRBV4-1 with TRBJ2-3; 10 bases fit TRBD2. Looked up from germline, CDR1 is MGHRA and CDR2 is YSYEKL. This CDR3 region has 18 residues. The V gene end was trimmed by 1 base and the J gene end by 2 bases; junction bases not matched to a gene: 9.

The DNA of the CDR3 is TGTGCCAGCAGTTTCAGCGCCACTCAAGAGACCCAGTACTTC. The encoded protein is CASSFSATQETQYF. V and J are TRBV12-3 or TRBV12-4 and TRBJ2-5; D gene ambiguous. CDR3 size: 14 residues. The ends were cut back, 3 bases at V and 2 bases at J, with 10 bases in the middle.

A few counts support this clonotype. The gene calls are TRBV11-1 and TRBJ2-2; a possible D gene is TRBD1 (6 bases). This CDR3 is 13 amino acids long. The V gene's germline CDR1 is SGHAT and CDR2 FQDESV (reference sequence). The V and J ends lost 1 base and 9 bases respectively, with 9 bases between them. CDR3 region: CASSLGTGRELFF. In nucleotides, the CDR3 is TGTGCCAGCAGCTTAGGAACAGGGAGGGAGCTGTTTTTT.

This clonotype was counted between two and nine times. This chain links TRBV5-1 with TRBJ2-1; 7 nucleotides match TRBD2. Germline trimming cut 4 bases from V and 6 bases from J; bases unmatched to any gene: 10. From germline, CDR1 is SGHRS and CDR2 YFSETQ. The CDR3 contains 15 residues. Written as DNA, the CDR3 is TGCGCCAGCAGCGCCCGGGGCGGGGGTCGCAATGAGCAGTTCTTC. Its translation: CASSARGGGRNEQFF.

This clonotype has a count of ten or more. The chain has TRBV5-1 and TRBJ2-5; D not resolved. This CDR3 is 15 amino acids long. The V gene lost 4 bases and the J gene lost 2 bases, with 15 bases spanning the gap. The germline gives CDR1 SGHRS, CDR2 YFSETQ. The CDR3: CASSQEAKLQETQYF. The DNA for the CDR3 is TGCGCCAGCAGCCAAGAAGCGAAGCTACAAGAGACCCAGTACTTC.

The V call is TRBV12-3 or TRBV12-4, the J call TRBJ1-1; D gene uncertain. The CDR3 runs to 14 residues. Trimming took 6 bases from V and 4 from J, leaving 15 bases between them. The CDR3 sequence is CASSPTIGATEAFF. CDR3 in DNA: TGTGCCAGCAGCCCCACAATTGGAGCCACTGAAGCTTTCTTT.

This rearrangement joins TRBV7-9 to TRBJ1-2; D ambiguous. Trimming removed 3 bases at V and 2 bases at J, with 10 bases between. Germline values: CDR1 SEHNR, CDR2 FQNEAQ (reference sequence). This CDR3 region has 14 residues. The CDR3 DNA follows: TGTGCCAGCAGCTTCGCTACTTTAAACTATGGCTACACCTTC. As protein: CASSFATLNYGYTF.

This clonotype occurred many times. V and J are TRBV10-3 and TRBJ1-4; maybe TRBD1 (5 bases). V shed 0 bases and J shed 8 bases, with 10 bases lying between them. This CDR3 comprises 14 residues. Looked up from germline, CDR1 is ENHRY and CDR2 is SYGVKD. In DNA form, the CDR3 reads TGTGCCATCAGTGAGTCTGGAGGGGAGGAAAAACTGTTTTTT. Its translation: CAISESGGEEKLFF.

V usage is TRBV7-2 and J usage is TRBJ1-1; 7 nucleotides match TRBD1. This CDR3 is built from 14 residues. The trim removed 5 bases at V and 6 bases at J, leaving 9 bases unmatched. Germline V lookup: CDR1 SGHTA, CDR2 FQGNSA. This CDR3 is CASSKDRVVPEAFF. DNA of the CDR3: TGTGCCAGCAGCAAAGACAGGGTAGTACCTGAAGCTTTCTTT. The full variable domain, with the rest looked up from reference TRBV7-2 and TRBJ1-1, is GAGVSQSPSNKVTEKGKDVELRCDPISGHTALYWYRQSLGQGLEFLIYFQGNSAPDKSGLPSDRFSAERTGGSVSTLTIQRTQQEDSAVYLCASSKDRVVPEAFFGQGTRLTVV.

In nucleotides, the CDR3 is TGTGCCAGCAGTTACCCGTGGGGGACTAGGAGCACAGATACGCAGTATTTT. Amino acids: CASSYPWGTRSTDTQYF. This rearrangement joins TRBV6-2 or TRBV6-3 to TRBJ2-3; 8 bases fit TRBD2. Looked up from germline, CDR1 is MNHEY and CDR2 is SVGEGT. V dropped 2 bases and J dropped 0; count of bases not matched to a gene: 7. There are 17 residues in the CDR3.

V gene TRBV20-1 combines with J gene TRBJ2-7; D is possibly TRBD2 (7 bases). Looked up from germline, CDR1 is DFQATT and CDR2 is SNEGSKA (reference sequence). The CDR3 loop spans 14 amino acids. Trimming removed 3 bases at V and 5 bases at J, with 17 bases between. CDR3 bases: TGCAGTGCTAGGAGGCGGGGGCCTTCCAACGAGCAGTACTTC. Residues: CSARRRGPSNEQYF.

This clonotype was seen many times. V is TRBV27 and J is TRBJ1-3; D remains ambiguous. Trimming stripped 6 bases from V and 4 bases from J, with 13 bases between. Germline loops: CDR1 MNHEY, CDR2 SMNVEV (reference sequence). This CDR3 region has 14 residues. CDR3 bases: TGTGCCAGCAGGGCAGAAGGTTACGGAAACACCATATATTTT. It codes for CASRAEGYGNTIYF.

This sequence joins TRBV7-6 and TRBJ2-7; D perhaps matches TRBD1 (5 bases). The CDR3 extends over 15 amino acids. V was trimmed by 2 bases and J by 1 base, leaving 12 bases between them. Germline assignment: CDR1 SGHVS and CDR2 FNYEAQ. CDR3 coding DNA: TGTGCCAGCAGCTTATCCACAGGTATTTCCTACGAGCAGTACTTC. Translation gives CASSLSTGISYEQYF.

V and J are TRBV6-6 and TRBJ2-7; 8 bases match TRBD2. V lost 6 bases, J lost 2 bases, and 6 bases stayed unmatched. The germline CDR1 and CDR2 sequences are MNHNY and SVGAGI (reference sequence). This CDR3 has 14 residues. The CDR3 bases are TGTGCCAGCAGCCCGACTAGCGTACCCTACGAGCAGTACTTC. This gives the protein CASSPTSVPYEQYF.

This clonotype was seen repeatedly, ten times or more. The chain joins TRBV2 to TRBJ1-6, with D unclear. Germline assignment: CDR1 SNHLY and CDR2 FYNNEI. This CDR3 has 16 amino acids. V shed 6 bases and J shed 0 bases, with 12 bases lying between them. The CDR3 loop is CASRVGSSSYNSPLHF. As DNA, the CDR3 is TGTGCCAGCAGGGTCGGCTCCAGCTCCTATAATTCACCCCTCCACTTT.

This clonotype was found a few times. The CDR3 is CSARASNTEAFF. The CDR3 bases are TGCAGCGCCAGGGCCAGCAACACTGAAGCTTTCTTT. J is TRBJ1-1 and V is TRBV29-1, with a weak D call TRBD1 (5 bases). This CDR3 has 12 amino acids. Germline loops: CDR1 SQVTM, CDR2 ANQGSEA. The ends were cut back, 7 bases at V and 2 bases at J, with 11 bases in the middle. Together with reference TRBV29-1 and TRBJ1-1, the CDR3 gives the full variable domain: SAVISQKPSRDICQRGTSLTIQCQVDSQVTMMFWYRQQPGQSLTLIATANQGSEATYESGFVIDKFPISRPNLTFSTLTVSNMSPEDSSIYLCSARASNTEAFFGQGTRLTVV.

This clonotype has only one observation. DNA for the CDR3: TGTGCCAGCAGCCTCAGGGTTCCTGGAGGCAATCAGCCCCAGCATTTT. Translating it yields CASSLRVPGGNQPQHF. The J gene is TRBJ1-5, the V gene TRBV2, with a tentative D call TRBD1 (5 bases). Germline V gene data show CDR1 as SNHLY and CDR2 as FYNNEI. Trimming pared 6 bases from V and 2 bases from J, leaving 17 bases between. The CDR3 runs to 16 residues.

This clonotype was picked up a small number of times. This chain connects TRBV18 to TRBJ2-1; D perhaps matches TRBD2 (7 bases). V was shortened by 3 bases and J by 7 bases, with 13 bases between the two germline ends. This CDR3 is 14 amino acids long. Looked up from germline, CDR1 is KGHSH and CDR2 is LQKENI. This chain's CDR3 is CASSPGGGLNEQFF. The CDR3 DNA sequence: TGTGCCAGCTCACCGGGCGGGGGCTTGAATGAGCAGTTCTTC.

This clonotype was recorded a few times. The CDR3 protein is CASSFRTNTGELFF. CDR3 sequence (DNA): TGTGCCAGCAGCTTCCGGACCAACACCGGGGAGCTGTTTTTT. The rearrangement joins TRBV21-1 to TRBJ2-2. TRBV21-1 is a pseudogene segment. The CDR3 sequence is 14 residues long.

This clonotype was counted ten times or more. V usage is TRBV6-2 or TRBV6-3 and J usage is TRBJ2-5; D might be TRBD2 (7 bases). The CDR3 loop spans 12 amino acids. Germline V gene sequence: CDR1 MNHEY, CDR2 SVGEGT. V was clipped by 8 bases and J by 5 bases, with 12 bases between them. The CDR3: CASVQGGETQYF. In DNA form, the CDR3 reads TGTGCCAGCGTACAGGGAGGGGAGACCCAGTACTTC.

This clonotype was seen a few times. This chain connects TRBV4-1 to TRBJ2-3; D ambiguous. The V end lost 1 base, the J end lost 6 bases, and 17 bases lay between the germline ends. Germline V gene lookup returns CDR1 MGHRA and CDR2 YSYEKL. This CDR3 spans 16 amino acids. CDR3 region: CASSQVNGLSADTQYF. The CDR3 DNA follows: TGCGCCAGCAGCCAAGTGAATGGTCTAAGCGCGGATACGCAGTATTTT.